This T cell receptor beta chain was recovered during a study of lymphopenia after photon versus proton radiotherapy. Findings and caveats of the study: In patients who died, overall survival fell as post-nadir TCR diversity dropped more. Relative stability marked proton patients; photon patients lost diversity and naive cells. Oligoclonal CD8+ Temra expansion after nadir drove photon patients' diversity drop. Survival link was tested only in deceased patients; proton benefit remains a possibility.

Concerning this clone: Its antigen is unknown.

The data were produced by immunoSEQ multiplex PCR, yet TCRdb's version contains in-frame clones alone and is incomplete. The sample yields about 18,000 clones, more than 90% seen once. This clonotype originated in a woman aged 40-49 years with cholangiocarcinoma. The sample here was peripheral blood, taken from a patient treated with photon-based radiotherapy.

The CDR3 region has the DNA TGTGCCAGCACCAAAGGCGGGGAGCCTGGAAACACCATATATTTT. As protein: CASTKGGEPGNTIYF. The V gene is TRBV6-1, the J gene TRBJ1-3, with unresolved D. The V end was cut by 7 bases, the J end by 2 bases, with 15 bases between. The CDR3 contains 15 residues. Per germline, CDR1 MNHNS and CDR2 SASEGT.